The source of this T cell receptor (beta chain) is a study of T cell responses to AZD1222 COVID-19 vaccine (dated by TCRdb to 2020 to 2023). As for the study more broadly: AZD1222 recipients given second doses at about 4 weeks or at about 12 weeks were pooled, since spike-specific TCR depth and breadth were not found to differ between the two schedules. TCR sequencing was performed for more than 230 trial participants, of whom roughly 200 were given two doses of AZD1222 and around 25 were given two doses of MenACWY control vaccine. Trial participants were enrolled into age subgroups of 18-55, 56-69 and 70-plus years, which contained approximately 150, 28 and 58 TCR-sequenced participants, respectively.

The CDR3 regions of human TCRbeta chains were analyzed by immunosequencing. The authors' pipeline ran thus. Repertoire TCRs were matched against a reference library of SARS-CoV-2-specific TCRs generated with the MIRA antigen-specificity platform. Breadth was defined as the fraction of unique TCRs that were SARS-CoV-2-associated, and depth was defined as the fraction of total T cells that were SARS-CoV-2-associated. Using the MIRA data, each spike-specific TCR was mapped to the spike region that the TCR reacts to and placed in a CD4 or CD8 class. Log10-transformed breadth and depth values were compared by one-way ANOVA with Sidak's multiple comparisons tests. TCRdb stores this immuneACCESS table with in-frame sequences only. Part of the clones is absent; in the studies checked, under half of the shortfall reflects unresolved V genes, and no reason is known for the rest. V, J and clone size are those of that table, while D and trimming were read from the DNA. Present in this sample are about 55,000 clones, about 89% of which were seen just once. The ten largest clones represent approximately 2% of the sample.

The sample's time point, from its label and the paper: baseline before first vaccination. Vaccinee samples were obtained from the UK trials COV001 and COV002, which included a single-blind randomized controlled phase 2/3 trial of AZD1222 (ChAdOx1 nCoV-19) in healthy adults. For TCRbeta chain sequencing, PBMC samples from trial participants were taken at day 0 and at day 28 after the second dose. Overall study outcomes, separate from this receptor: Participants were mostly white British, with more females than males. The authors suggested clonal diversity may have been underestimated. Because no samples from the day 14 peak response were available, repertoires could be characterized only after the peak T cell response. Conclusions about previously exposed vaccinees are limited, since just six AZD1222 recipients were seropositive for SARS-CoV-2 at baseline. After two AZD1222 doses, both the breadth and the depth of spike-specific TCRs were significantly higher than at day 0 and than in MenACWY recipients. The 56-69-year group was small, and its depth increase did not reach significance, likely because of low power. CD4 TCRs associated with the vaccine covered the entire spike protein, and the dominant responses were in regions 160-218 and 743-854. Nearly half of unique spike-specific TCRs reportedly recognized epitopes outside regions mutated in the B.1.351 and B.1.1.7 variants.

Worth noting for this clone: The antigen this receptor binds is unknown. Base qualities are missing; no much larger clone stands one base away.

The germline V gene encodes CDR1 SGHNT and CDR2 YYREEE (reference sequence). Taken from cysteine to phenylalanine, the CDR3 has 14 residues. Just CDR3 DNA is preserved here, 42 bases in frame from base 1. The germline ends are 10 bases apart after V is trimmed by 2 bases and J by 5 bases. The V gene is TRBV5-4 and the J gene is TRBJ1-4; the best D guess is TRBD1, with 5 bases matching. Specimen: peripheral blood, collected on day 0 of AZD1222 vaccination. The sequence derives from an adult in good health. The sequenced DNA is TGTGCCAGCAGCTTTGGGACGGCGAATGAAAAACTGTTTTTT. Its translation reads: CASSFGTANEKLFF.